These T cell receptor beta chains were read from a single sample in a study of blood T cells in healthy people across ages. Each CDR3 protein gets one entry after TCRdb re-called the 5' RACE reads with MiXCR. This sample yields about a million distinct CDR3 sequences, of which about 51% are seen a single time; roughly 23% belongs to the top ten. Sequenced sample: blood. These receptors came from a woman aged 55-69 years in good health. The CDR3 runs from the conserved cysteine through the conserved F or W. The order of the fields is V gene, clone size, D gene, J gene, CDR3 protein, CDR3 DNA. D genes are given only for firm matches. Clone size is not always given. Where it is, it says once, few, many or a class for expanded clones.

v_gene: TRBV5-1
abundance: .
d_gene: .
j_gene: TRBJ2-4
CDR3aa: CASSLGAGLNIQYF
CDR3nt: TGCGCCAGCAGCCTTGGGGCAGGTTTAAACATTCAGTACTTC

v_gene: TRBV28
abundance: .
d_gene: TRBD2
j_gene: TRBJ2-3
CDR3aa: CASSLSWTSGKADTQYF
CDR3nt: TGTGCCAGCAGTTTATCCTGGACTAGCGGGAAGGCAGATACGCAGTATTTT

v_gene: TRBV11-1
abundance: few
d_gene: .
j_gene: TRBJ1-2
CDR3aa: CASSLLDRISNYGYTF
CDR3nt: TGTGCCAGCAGCCTACTCGACAGAATCTCTAACTATGGCTACACCTTC

v_gene: TRBV20-1
abundance: .
d_gene: .
j_gene: TRBJ2-5
CDR3aa: CSAMAQANEQYF
CDR3nt: TGCAGTGCCATGGCACAGGCCAATGAGCAGTACTTC

v_gene: TRBV4-3
abundance: few
d_gene: .
j_gene: TRBJ2-5
CDR3aa: CASSQRAARGGTGETQYF
CDR3nt: TGCGCCAGCAGCCAAAGGGCAGCTAGGGGGGGAACTGGAGAGACCCAGTACTTC

v_gene: TRBV5-1
abundance: once
d_gene: TRBD2
j_gene: TRBJ2-5
CDR3aa: CASSSSLAEQETQYF
CDR3nt: TGCGCCAGCAGCTCATCGCTAGCGGAGCAAGAGACCCAGTACTTC

v_gene: TRBV5-4
abundance: .
d_gene: .
j_gene: TRBJ2-5
CDR3aa: CASSPWGRNEQYF
CDR3nt: TGTGCCAGCAGCCCGTGGGGACGCAATGAGCAGTACTTC

v_gene: TRBV3-1
abundance: .
d_gene: .
j_gene: TRBJ1-6
CDR3aa: CASSRLSSYNSPLHF
CDR3nt: TGTGCCAGCAGCCGCCTGAGCTCCTATAATTCACCCCTCCACTTT

v_gene: TRBV7-2
abundance: .
d_gene: .
j_gene: TRBJ2-1
CDR3aa: CASSLQGHRDEQFF
CDR3nt: TGTGCCAGCAGCTTACAGGGTCATCGGGATGAGCAGTTCTTC

v_gene: TRBV6-5
abundance: .
d_gene: .
j_gene: TRBJ1-1
CDR3aa: CASSYEAGSEAFF
CDR3nt: TGTGCCAGCAGTTACGAGGCAGGGAGTGAAGCTTTCTTT

v_gene: TRBV29-1
abundance: few
d_gene: .
j_gene: TRBJ2-7
CDR3aa: CSVEDLGAGAGEQYF
CDR3nt: TGCAGCGTTGAAGATCTTGGGGCGGGCGCGGGGGAGCAGTACTTC

v_gene: TRBV20-1
abundance: few
d_gene: TRBD1
j_gene: TRBJ2-3
CDR3aa: CSASPSTGTDTQYF
CDR3nt: TGCAGTGCCAGTCCCTCGACAGGGACAGATACGCAGTATTTT

v_gene: TRBV29-1
abundance: .
d_gene: TRBD2
j_gene: TRBJ2-5
CDR3aa: CSVGVAGLGTQYF
CDR3nt: TGCAGCGTCGGAGTAGCGGGTCTGGGGACCCAGTACTTC

v_gene: TRBV20-1
abundance: many
d_gene: .
j_gene: TRBJ2-7
CDR3aa: CSVIDSGGGQSYEQYF
CDR3nt: TGCAGTGTGATTGACTCCGGTGGAGGGCAATCCTACGAGCAGTACTTC

v_gene: TRBV2
abundance: few
d_gene: .
j_gene: TRBJ2-7
CDR3aa: CASSGPLSYDEQYF
CDR3nt: TGTGCCAGCAGTGGTCCTCTCTCCTACGACGAGCAGTACTTC

v_gene: TRBV27
abundance: few
d_gene: TRBD2
j_gene: TRBJ2-7
CDR3aa: CASSLTSGRIYEQYF
CDR3nt: TGTGCCAGCAGTTTGACTAGCGGGAGAATCTACGAGCAGTACTTC

v_gene: TRBV27
abundance: .
d_gene: TRBD1
j_gene: TRBJ2-1
CDR3aa: CASTMTTGVYNEQFF
CDR3nt: TGTGCCAGCACTATGACGACAGGGGTCTACAATGAGCAGTTCTTC

v_gene: TRBV7-2
abundance: few
d_gene: .
j_gene: TRBJ2-1
CDR3aa: CASSRWGAGDPNEQFF
CDR3nt: TGTGCCAGCAGCCGCTGGGGCGCGGGCGACCCGAATGAGCAGTTCTTC

v_gene: TRBV28
abundance: .
d_gene: .
j_gene: TRBJ2-5
CDR3aa: CASSPSPPEEYF
CDR3nt: TGTGCCAGCTCGCCGTCCCCCCCTGAGGAGTACTTC

v_gene: TRBV28
abundance: .
d_gene: TRBD2
j_gene: TRBJ2-5
CDR3aa: CASSLAKAGGQETQYF
CDR3nt: TGTGCCAGCAGTTTAGCGAAAGCGGGAGGACAAGAGACCCAGTACTTC

v_gene: TRBV5-5
abundance: few
d_gene: TRBD2
j_gene: TRBJ2-7
CDR3aa: CASSEGLAATYEQYF
CDR3nt: TGTGCCAGCAGCGAGGGACTAGCGGCTACCTACGAGCAGTACTTC

v_gene: TRBV25-1
abundance: few
d_gene: TRBD2
j_gene: TRBJ2-5
CDR3aa: CASSEGGSGSWETQYF
CDR3nt: TGTGCCAGCAGTGAAGGTGGTAGCGGGAGTTGGGAGACCCAGTACTTC

v_gene: TRBV3-1
abundance: .
d_gene: .
j_gene: TRBJ1-2
CDR3aa: CASSQDPAGVYYGYTF
CDR3nt: TGTGCCAGCAGCCAAGACCCGGCAGGGGTATACTATGGCTACACCTTC

v_gene: TRBV12-3/TRBV12-4
abundance: .
d_gene: .
j_gene: TRBJ2-1
CDR3aa: CASSLPGTVWNEQFF
CDR3nt: TGTGCCAGCAGTTTACCGGGGACCGTTTGGAATGAGCAGTTCTTC

v_gene: TRBV12-3/TRBV12-4
abundance: .
d_gene: .
j_gene: TRBJ2-2
CDR3aa: CASSFGAENTGELFF
CDR3nt: TGTGCCAGCAGTTTCGGGGCGGAGAACACCGGGGAGCTGTTTTTT

v_gene: TRBV7-8
abundance: .
d_gene: .
j_gene: TRBJ2-7
CDR3aa: CASSLTRGRTSYEQYF
CDR3nt: TGTGCCAGCAGCTTAACCCGGGGCAGGACGTCCTACGAGCAGTACTTC

v_gene: TRBV20-1
abundance: .
d_gene: TRBD2
j_gene: TRBJ2-1
CDR3aa: CSARVSSGIFHERFF
CDR3nt: TGCAGTGCTAGAGTCTCCAGCGGGATTTTCCATGAGCGGTTCTTC

v_gene: TRBV12-3/TRBV12-4
abundance: .
d_gene: TRBD2
j_gene: TRBJ2-1
CDR3aa: CASRQPGGNEQFF
CDR3nt: TGTGCCAGCAGGCAACCGGGGGGGAATGAGCAGTTCTTC

v_gene: TRBV20-1
abundance: once
d_gene: TRBD2
j_gene: TRBJ2-1
CDR3aa: CSAGPSGNNEQFF
CDR3nt: TGCAGTGCGGGGCCTAGCGGGAACAATGAGCAGTTCTTC

v_gene: TRBV29-1
abundance: .
d_gene: .
j_gene: TRBJ1-2
CDR3aa: CSVEDRGTGGANYGYTF
CDR3nt: TGCAGCGTTGAAGATCGGGGGACCGGGGGAGCTAACTATGGCTACACCTTC

v_gene: TRBV11-1
abundance: .
d_gene: TRBD2
j_gene: TRBJ2-1
CDR3aa: CASSTRSGRYEQFF
CDR3nt: TGTGCCAGCAGCACCCGAAGCGGGAGGTATGAGCAGTTCTTC

v_gene: TRBV29-1
abundance: few
d_gene: .
j_gene: TRBJ1-1
CDR3aa: CSVVRSGNTEAFF
CDR3nt: TGCAGCGTTGTCCGATCTGGGAACACTGAAGCTTTCTTT

v_gene: TRBV20-1
abundance: .
d_gene: .
j_gene: TRBJ2-5
CDR3aa: CSAISSVQGTQYF
CDR3nt: TGCAGTGCGATCTCTAGCGTGCAAGGGACCCAGTACTTC

v_gene: TRBV5-1
abundance: .
d_gene: .
j_gene: TRBJ2-6
CDR3aa: CASSLALVSGANVLTF
CDR3nt: TGCGCCAGCAGCTTGGCCCTGGTTTCTGGGGCCAACGTCCTGACTTTC

v_gene: TRBV25-1
abundance: few
d_gene: .
j_gene: TRBJ2-5
CDR3aa: CASSDGRVETQYF
CDR3nt: TGTGCCAGCAGTGATGGCAGGGTTGAGACCCAGTACTTC

v_gene: TRBV7-9
abundance: .
d_gene: .
j_gene: TRBJ2-7
CDR3aa: CASTIPRGGGSYEQYF
CDR3nt: TGTGCCAGCACCATTCCCCGAGGGGGAGGATCCTACGAGCAGTACTTC

v_gene: TRBV20-1
abundance: .
d_gene: TRBD1
j_gene: TRBJ1-2
CDR3aa: CSDMTGGDGGYTF
CDR3nt: TGCAGTGACATGACAGGGGGCGACGGTGGCTACACCTTC

v_gene: TRBV24-1
abundance: .
d_gene: .
j_gene: TRBJ1-2
CDR3aa: CATSDAQVGTYGYTF
CDR3nt: TGTGCCACCAGTGATGCGCAGGTAGGGACCTATGGCTACACCTTC

v_gene: TRBV20-1
abundance: .
d_gene: TRBD1
j_gene: TRBJ1-2
CDR3aa: CSASGTDGYTF
CDR3nt: TGCAGTGCTAGTGGGACAGATGGCTACACCTTC

v_gene: TRBV2
abundance: many
d_gene: .
j_gene: TRBJ2-7
CDR3aa: CASSDSADSSYEQYF
CDR3nt: TGTGCCAGCAGTGACTCAGCGGATAGCTCCTACGAGCAGTACTTC

v_gene: TRBV20-1
abundance: .
d_gene: .
j_gene: TRBJ2-1
CDR3aa: CSVTGAYEQFF
CDR3nt: TGCAGTGTAACCGGTGCGTATGAGCAGTTCTTC

v_gene: TRBV9
abundance: once
d_gene: TRBD2
j_gene: TRBJ2-1
CDR3aa: CASSSRSAGVGYNEQFF
CDR3nt: TGTGCCAGCAGCTCCCGTTCGGCGGGAGTCGGCTACAATGAGCAGTTCTTC

v_gene: TRBV29-1
abundance: many
d_gene: .
j_gene: TRBJ2-6
CDR3aa: CSVEGESGANVLTF
CDR3nt: TGCAGCGTTGAAGGTGAATCTGGGGCCAACGTCCTGACTTTC

v_gene: TRBV7-2
abundance: .
d_gene: .
j_gene: TRBJ2-7
CDR3aa: CASTPGQRLGYEQYF
CDR3nt: TGTGCCAGCACCCCAGGACAGCGGCTTGGGTACGAGCAGTACTTC

v_gene: TRBV7-2
abundance: few
d_gene: .
j_gene: TRBJ2-7
CDR3aa: CASSLSHQYEQYF
CDR3nt: TGTGCCAGCAGCCTCTCCCACCAATACGAGCAGTACTTC